This is a list of T cell receptor beta chains from one sample in a study of T-cell reconstitution after alpha-beta-depleted transplantation in children. A single record per CDR3 protein comes from TCRdb applying MiXCR to the PCR reads. Found here are about 500,000 distinct CDR3 sequences, 30% to 35% of them singletons; the top ten hold around 2.5%. The specimen comprised PBMCs from the stem cell graft donor, sampled from the stem cell graft. Receptor source: a human donor who donated a stem cell graft to a child with aplastic anemia. Each CDR3 is given with its conserved first and last residue. D genes are given only for firm matches. Clone size, where shown, is once, few, many, or a class for clones that have expanded.

d_gene	v_gene	j_gene	abundance	CDR3nt	CDR3aa
TRBD1	TRBV15	TRBJ2-1	few	TGTGCCACCAGCAGAGTACAGGGACAGAATGACAATGAGCAGTTCTTC	CATSRVQGQNDNEQFF
-	TRBV15	TRBJ2-3	few	TGTGCCACCAGCAGACCCGGACGGGGTCGGGTCACAGATACGCAGTATTTT	CATSRPGRGRVTDTQYF
-	TRBV5-6	TRBJ2-5	few	TGTGCCAGCAGCTTGTCTCCGGATCCAGGAGAGACCCAGTACTTC	CASSLSPDPGETQYF
-	TRBV7-8	TRBJ2-2	-	TGTGCCAGCAGCTTAGCGGCTAGGAAAGCGAACACCGGGGAGCTGTTTTTT	CASSLAARKANTGELFF
-	TRBV9	TRBJ2-3	-	TGTGCCAGCAGCGCGCGTGTAGTGACAAACACAGATACGCAGTATTTT	CASSARVVTNTDTQYF
TRBD2	TRBV5-1	TRBJ2-7	-	TGCGCCAGCAGCTCGGGACTAGCGGGAAGATCCTACGAGCAGTACTTC	CASSSGLAGRSYEQYF
-	TRBV5-1	TRBJ1-4	few	TGCGCCAGCAGCGATGTGGGCAGGACTAATGAAAAACTGTTTTTT	CASSDVGRTNEKLFF
TRBD1	TRBV12-3/TRBV12-4	TRBJ2-1	few	TGTGCCAGCAGTTTATCGGACAGGGGGCCCAATGAGCAGTTCTTC	CASSLSDRGPNEQFF
-	TRBV6-5	TRBJ1-2	-	TGTGCCAGCAGTTACTCGAGTTTCATGGATGGCTACACCTTC	CASSYSSFMDGYTF
TRBD2	TRBV4-3	TRBJ2-1	many	TGCGCCAGCAGTCCGGGGGGGAGACCCTCCTACAATGAGCAGTTCTTC	CASSPGGRPSYNEQFF
-	TRBV29-1	TRBJ2-3	few	TGCAGCGTTGGCGGGGCTAGCGTAGTCACAGATACGCAGTATTTT	CSVGGASVVTDTQYF
-	TRBV15	TRBJ1-1	few	TGTGCCACCATGAAGGGGCCTGAAGCTTTCTTT	CATMKGPEAFF
TRBD2	TRBV7-2	TRBJ2-3	-	TGTGCCAGCAGTCCTAGCGGCTCAGGGTGGGCAGATACGCAGTATTTT	CASSPSGSGWADTQYF
-	TRBV28	TRBJ2-7	-	TGTGCCAGCAGTTTAGCTAGCGAGGTCTACGAGCAGTACTTC	CASSLASEVYEQYF
-	TRBV28	TRBJ1-3	-	TGTGCCAGCAGTCCGGGGGGGGCAACTGGAAACACCATATATTTT	CASSPGGATGNTIYF
TRBD1	TRBV20-1	TRBJ2-1	-	TGCAGTGCTACGGGGACAGCTAACAATGAGCAGTTCTTC	CSATGTANNEQFF
TRBD2	TRBV6-2/TRBV6-3	TRBJ2-1	few	TGTGCCAGCAGCGGCGGGGGAGGTTTGAATGAGCAGTTCTTC	CASSGGGGLNEQFF
TRBD2	TRBV27	TRBJ2-1	-	TGTGCCAGCAGTTTAGTTGGCGAGGATATAGCGGGAGGAACCTATGAGCAGTTCTTC	CASSLVGEDIAGGTYEQFF
-	TRBV10-3	TRBJ1-5	-	TGTGCCATCAGTGACAGAGGTGGCGACCAGCCCCAGCATTTT	CAISDRGGDQPQHF
-	TRBV7-6	TRBJ2-3	few	TGTGCCAGCAGCTTAGCGGATACCGGGACTAGCACAGATACGCAGTATTTT	CASSLADTGTSTDTQYF
-	TRBV20-1	TRBJ2-7	-	TGCAGTGCTTCCAGGACTTACGAGCAGTACTTC	CSASRTYEQYF
TRBD2	TRBV29-1	TRBJ2-1	-	TGCAGCGCGCTTGGGACTAGCGGGAGGAGTGAGGAGTTCTTC	CSALGTSGRSEEFF
-	TRBV12-3/TRBV12-4	TRBJ2-2	-	TGTGCCAGCAGTCGACAGGTCACCGGGGAGCTGTTTTTT	CASSRQVTGELFF
TRBD2	TRBV12-3/TRBV12-4	TRBJ2-1	few	TGTGCCAGCAGTTCCTTTTATGGGACTAGTAGGGATGAGCAGTTCTTC	CASSSFYGTSRDEQFF
-	TRBV12-3/TRBV12-4	TRBJ1-5	-	TGTGCCAGCACTCAAAAAGGACAGTATAGCAATCAGCCCCAGCATTTT	CASTQKGQYSNQPQHF
-	TRBV29-1	TRBJ2-5	few	TGCAGCCTCAAGTACCAAGAGACCCAGTACTTC	CSLKYQETQYF
-	TRBV9	TRBJ1-1	-	TGTGCCAGCAGCGTAGATAGGCGGAACACTGAAGCTTTCTTT	CASSVDRRNTEAFF
-	TRBV5-5	TRBJ2-1	-	TGTGCCAGCAGCTTGGTGGGCAGGGACGGTTACAATGAGCAGTTCTTC	CASSLVGRDGYNEQFF
-	TRBV5-1	TRBJ2-3	-	TGCGCCAGCAGCTTCGCCCCAGGGCAGCTGAGCACAGATACGCAGTATTTT	CASSFAPGQLSTDTQYF
-	TRBV20-1	TRBJ2-7	-	TGCAGTGCTAGAGGAGAGCCCATGGAGCAGTACTTC	CSARGEPMEQYF
-	TRBV6-1	TRBJ1-5	-	TGTGCCAGCGGTCGCGGGTTGAATCAGCCCCAGCATTTT	CASGRGLNQPQHF
-	TRBV10-3	TRBJ1-1	-	TGTGCCATCAGTGAGGGGTCTTACACTGAAGCTTTCTTT	CAISEGSYTEAFF
TRBD2	TRBV7-6	TRBJ2-3	-	TGTGCCAGCAGCCAACTAGCGGGAGGGCCCGATACGCAGTATTTT	CASSQLAGGPDTQYF
TRBD1	TRBV7-2	TRBJ2-5	-	TGTGCCAGCAGCTTTTTGGGACAGTTAAAAGAGACCCAGTACTTC	CASSFLGQLKETQYF
-	TRBV6-1	TRBJ2-2	-	TGTGCCAGCATGGAGACCGTTGTCGGGGAGCTGTTTTTT	CASMETVVGELFF
TRBD1	TRBV29-1	TRBJ1-1	many	TGCAGCGCTTGGACAGGGGCTGAAGCTTTCTTT	CSAWTGAEAFF
-	TRBV4-3	TRBJ1-3	-	TGCGCCAGCAGCCAAGAACAGGGAGGAAACACCATATATTTT	CASSQEQGGNTIYF
-	TRBV5-1	TRBJ2-3	-	TGCGCCAGCAGCTCTCTAACCGGGGGAGATACGCAGTATTTT	CASSSLTGGDTQYF
-	TRBV6-1	TRBJ1-2	-	TGTGCCAGCAGTGAATGGGGGCCAGGGGCTTTGGGCTATGGCTACACCTTC	CASSEWGPGALGYGYTF
-	TRBV6-2/TRBV6-3	TRBJ1-1	-	TGTGCCAGCAGTTACTCGATGGCCGGGACACCGAACACTGAAGCTTTCTTT	CASSYSMAGTPNTEAFF
-	TRBV24-1	TRBJ2-3	-	TGTGCCACCAGTCGCCCCAACACAGATACGCAGTATTTT	CATSRPNTDTQYF